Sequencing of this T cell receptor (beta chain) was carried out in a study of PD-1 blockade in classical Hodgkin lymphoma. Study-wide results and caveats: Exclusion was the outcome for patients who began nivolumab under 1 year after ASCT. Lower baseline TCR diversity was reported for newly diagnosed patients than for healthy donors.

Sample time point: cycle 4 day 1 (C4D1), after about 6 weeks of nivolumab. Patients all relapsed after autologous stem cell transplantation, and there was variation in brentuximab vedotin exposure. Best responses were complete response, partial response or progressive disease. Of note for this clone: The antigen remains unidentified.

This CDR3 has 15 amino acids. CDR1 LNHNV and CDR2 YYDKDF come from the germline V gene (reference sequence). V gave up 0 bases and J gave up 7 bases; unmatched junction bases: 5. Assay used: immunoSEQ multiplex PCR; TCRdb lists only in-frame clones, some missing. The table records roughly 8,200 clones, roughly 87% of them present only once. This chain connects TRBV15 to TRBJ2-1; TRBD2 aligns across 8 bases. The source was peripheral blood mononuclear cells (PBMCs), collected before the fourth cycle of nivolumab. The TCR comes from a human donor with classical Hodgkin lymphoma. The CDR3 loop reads CATSREGPGGNEQFF. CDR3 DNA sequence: TGTGCCACCAGCAGAGAAGGCCCGGGAGGGAATGAGCAGTTCTTC.